The TCR beta chain described here comes from a study of blood T cells in healthy people across ages. Together with a sample-barcoded 5' primer, a J-beta primer mix was included in a second PCR lasting about 6 to 12 cycles. TCRdb itself ran the 5' RACE reads through MiXCR, one entry per CDR3 protein. Here the sample spans some 1.8 million distinct CDR3 sequences, 39% being singletons. Germline V CDR1 and CDR2: SQVTM, ANQGSEA. The CDR3 sequence is 12 residues long. J was trimmed by 8 bases and V by 2 bases; bases with no gene match: 4. This clonotype was counted a few times. The chain combines TRBV29-1 with TRBJ1-2; 8 bases are a match to TRBD1. This TCR was recovered from a human donor in good health. Source material: blood. The CDR3 DNA follows: TGCAGCGTTGAAAACAGGGGGGAGGGCTACACCTTC. Protein product: CSVENRGEGYTF.